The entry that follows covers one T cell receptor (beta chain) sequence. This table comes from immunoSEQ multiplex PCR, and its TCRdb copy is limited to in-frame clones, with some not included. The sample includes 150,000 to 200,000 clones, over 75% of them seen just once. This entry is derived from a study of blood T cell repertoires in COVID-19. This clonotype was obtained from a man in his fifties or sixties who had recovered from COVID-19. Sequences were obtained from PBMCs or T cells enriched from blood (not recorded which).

The CDR3 sequence is CASSKDCKQDYEQYF. The CDR3 coding sequence is TGTGCCAGCAGCAAAGACTGTAAACAGGACTACGAGCAGTACTTC. V and J are TRBV21-1 and TRBJ2-7; TRBD1 is taken as the D call from the table, unchecked against the DNA. TRBV21-1 is designated a pseudogene. This CDR3 has 15 amino acids.